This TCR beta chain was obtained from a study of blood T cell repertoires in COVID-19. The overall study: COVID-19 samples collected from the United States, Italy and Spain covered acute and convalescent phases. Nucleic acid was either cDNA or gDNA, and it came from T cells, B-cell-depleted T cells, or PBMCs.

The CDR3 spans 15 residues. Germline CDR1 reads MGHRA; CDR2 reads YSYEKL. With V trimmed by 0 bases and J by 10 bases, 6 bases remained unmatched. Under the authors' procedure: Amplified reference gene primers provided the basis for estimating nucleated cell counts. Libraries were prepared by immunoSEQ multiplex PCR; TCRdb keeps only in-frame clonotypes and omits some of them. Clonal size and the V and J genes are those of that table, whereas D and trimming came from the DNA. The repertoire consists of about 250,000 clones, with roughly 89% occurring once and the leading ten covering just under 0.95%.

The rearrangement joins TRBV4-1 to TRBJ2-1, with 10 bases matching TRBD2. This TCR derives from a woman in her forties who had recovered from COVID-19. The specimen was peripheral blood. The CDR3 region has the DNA TGCGCCAGCAGCCAAGATCCTAGCGGGAGTAAGGAGCAGTTCTTC. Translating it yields CASSQDPSGSKEQFF.